The entry below describes one T cell receptor (beta chain). Study processing details: The assay estimated nucleated cells by amplifying reference gene primers. Sequencing used immunoSEQ multiplex PCR; TCRdb keeps in-frame clones, though not all of them. That table is the source of V, J and clone size, and D and trimming were worked out from the DNA. The sample has 30,000 or so clones, about 92% seen once; the top ten hold 0.92%. These data come from a study of blood T cell repertoires in COVID-19. About the study: Sites in the United States, Italy and Spain provided acute and convalescent COVID-19 samples. From T cells, B-cell-depleted T cells, or PBMCs came the material, which was cDNA or gDNA.

Germline-derived CDR1 and CDR2 are LGHDT and YNNKEL (reference sequence). This CDR3 has 18 residues. V lost 6 bases, J lost 3 bases, and 20 bases stayed unmatched. The genes are TRBV3-1 (or the pseudogene TRBV3-2) and TRBJ2-7; 7 bases are shared with TRBD1. Material for sequencing was peripheral blood. This TCR was recovered from a male donor with active COVID-19. In DNA, the CDR3 is TGTGCCAGCAGATCGGACAGGCGCATTAGACAGATATTCTACGAGCAGTACTTC. It is translated as CASRSDRRIRQIFYEQYF.